This T cell receptor (beta chain) was identified during a study of CD8+ T cells in alopecia areata (dated by TCRdb to 2017 to 2018). About the full investigation: Treated patients were enrolled in an open-label pilot trial of oral tofacitinib at 5 to 10 mg twice daily for moderate-to-severe alopecia areata. TCRbeta CDR3 regions were amplified by immunoSEQ multiplex PCR with 35 Vbeta forward and 13 Jbeta reverse primers. For the treated patients, the SALT score, which quantifies what percentage of scalp surface area is affected, served as the measure of disease severity. Patients on tofacitinib were biopsied at baseline and after 4 and 24 weeks of treatment, and several of the patients also had a later scalp biopsy. RNA was extracted with the PAXgene miRNA kit for fixed scalp, the miRNeasy kit for PBMCs, and the RNeasy kit for mouse skin. Scalp clonality was compared among normal scalp (n=4), patchy alopecia areata scalp (n=8), and alopecia totalis/universalis scalp (n=8). Patients received tofacitinib for 6 to 18 months and were then followed off drug for 6 months to check for delayed response and recurrence. Scalp tissue and sorted CD4+ and CD8+ peripheral blood T cells from patchy and totalis/universalis alopecia areata patients and from healthy controls were covered by human TCRbeta sequencing. High-throughput TCRbeta sequencing was used to examine T cell clonal expansion in alopecia areata in both the C3H/HeJ mouse model and human patients. The paper's findings and limits, for the study overall: Scalp clonality and the number of expanded CD8+ clones among the top 100 scalp clones were significantly decreased by tofacitinib. Unlike mouse skin, where gammadelta T cells dominate, normal human skin contains resident alphabeta T cells that get sequenced too, which complicates analysis of the scalp TCR repertoire. Many expanded lesional clones persisted in scalp and blood during tofacitinib treatment, which may partly explain relapse after stopping treatment. The treated cohort was small, with a single nonresponder, so links between baseline CD8+ expansion and response need larger studies. Compared with normal scalp, lesional scalp had higher clonality and more expanded CD8+ clones, particularly in alopecia totalis/universalis, a pattern that suggests antigenic drive. Shared TCR sequences between patients were less evident than in mice, which may be partly attributable to HLA diversity in the patient population.

Including the terminal cysteine and phenylalanine, the CDR3 comprises 15 residues. Only the CDR3 region is kept as DNA, spanning 45 bases read in frame from base 1. For this chain, trimming is 4 bases at the V end and 2 bases at the J end, and the number of junction bases without a gene match is 7. From the germline V gene, CDR1 is SGDLS and CDR2 is YYNGEE. As regards this clone: The target of this receptor is not known. No much larger clone exists at a distance of one base, and base qualities are not known.

This sample's time point label indicates: about 4 weeks on oral tofacitinib. The treatment or condition label here, explained by the study, means: oral pan-JAK inhibitor, 5-10 mg twice daily. Peripheral blood and lesional scalp punch biopsies were obtained from patients with alopecia areata. PBMCs were isolated by density centrifugation and stained for CD3, CD4 and CD8, after which CD4+ and CD8+ T cells were sorted on a FACSAria. Preparation of the library involved the immunoSEQ multiplex PCR assay. RNA was extracted from all samples and reverse transcribed into cDNA, which served as template for TCR sequencing. SuperScript III was used for first-strand cDNA synthesis, primed with a 2:1 mix of oligo-dT and random hexamers. A synthetic immune receptor repertoire was used to measure amplification bias, and any remaining bias was corrected computationally. The original methods were these. After raw reads were preprocessed to remove errors, the CDR3 was defined following IMGT conventions as running from the conserved cysteine to phenylalanine. Clonality was computed by normalizing Shannon entropy by log2 of the number of productive unique TCRs and subtracting the result from 1. Scalp TCRbeta sequences were cross-referenced with sorted blood CD4 and CD8 repertoires so that the CD4 or CD8 identity of scalp clones could be inferred. The immuneACCESS repertoire file appears here via TCRdb, limited to in-frame rearrangements. These files lack a portion of the clones; in checked studies, under half of the deficit traces to unresolved V genes, and the cause of the others is not known. Clone size and V and J calls were adopted from that table, with D and trimming inferred from the DNA. A total of about 140,000 clones appear in this sample, around 86% of them only once. About 13% of the sample goes to the ten largest clones.

Specimen: CD8+ T cells sorted from blood, collected at week 4, from a patient treated with tofacitinib. The TCR sequence derives from a human donor with alopecia areata. In this chain, TRBV9 is recombined with TRBJ2-3, with TRBD1 matching 7 junction bases. CDR3 protein: CASSLWDRDTDTQYF. The DNA reads as follows: TGTGCCAGCAGCCTCTGGGACAGAGACACAGATACGCAGTATTTT.